The 19 T cell receptor beta chains below come from one sample, sequenced in a study of cytomegalovirus exposure and HLA in healthy donors. 60 Vbeta and 13 Jbeta primers were used in PCR. Produced via immunoSEQ multiplex PCR; TCRdb's table is partial and in-frame only. The data show around 150,000 clones, about two thirds seen once. Sequenced: PBMCs. These receptors all stem from a woman aged 30 to 39 in good health and CMV-seronegative.

The CDR3: CSVEGLYYEQYF. In DNA form, the CDR3 reads TGCAGCGTTGAAGGCCTATACTACGAGCAGTACTTC. This chain uses TRBV29-1 with TRBJ2-7; D remains unclear. The CDR3 has 12 residues. V lost 1 base to trimming and J lost 3 bases, with 7 bases between them. CDR1 is SQVTM, CDR2 ANQGSEA, per germline.

The V call is TRBV30, the J call TRBJ1-6, with D unclear. The CDR3 has 13 amino acids. Germline CDR1 and CDR2: GTSNPN and SVGIG (reference sequence). The V end was cut by 4 bases, the J end by 7 bases, with 11 bases between. CDR3 sequence: CAWMRRGNSPLHF. The CDR3, as DNA: TGTGCCTGGATGCGGAGAGGCAATTCACCCCTCCACTTT. The variable domain in full, with the rest retrieved from reference TRBV30 and TRBJ1-6, is SQTIHQWPATLVQPVGSPLSLECTVEGTSNPNLYWYRQAAGRGLQLLFYSVGIGQISSEVPQNLSASRPQDRQFILSSKKLLLSDSGFYLCAWMRRGNSPLHFGNGTRLTVT.

The chain recombines TRBV18 with TRBJ1-2; 7 bases agree with TRBD1. The CDR3 is made up of 14 amino acids. Trimming took 8 bases from V and 6 from J; bases not matched to a gene: 12. The V gene's germline CDR1 is KGHSH and CDR2 LQKENI. CDR3 residues: CASQGTDGVNGYTF. The DNA of the CDR3 is TGTGCCAGCCAAGGGACAGATGGGGTGAATGGCTACACCTTC.

The CDR3 nucleotides are TGTGCCACCAGCAGAGATAACTCGTTATATAGCAATCAGCCCCAGCATTTT. This translates into CATSRDNSLYSNQPQHF. This sequence joins TRBV15 and TRBJ1-5, with D unresolved. V lost 0 bases, J lost 0 bases, and 12 bases lay in between. The CDR3 spans 17 residues. The V gene's germline CDR1 is LNHNV and CDR2 YYDKDF (reference sequence).

The V call is TRBV5-1, the J call TRBJ1-1; 7 bases agree with TRBD1. Germline CDR1 SGHRS, CDR2 YFSETQ. J was trimmed by 3 bases and V by 4 bases; bases with no gene match: 12. The CDR3 extends over 16 amino acids. The chain's CDR3 is CASSTKTGSKDTEAFF. The CDR3 region has the DNA TGCGCCAGCAGCACCAAGACAGGGTCGAAGGACACTGAAGCTTTCTTT.

This clone appeared once. This chain joins TRBV4-3 and TRBJ1-1, with a tentative D call TRBD1 (5 bases). Germline CDR1 reads LGHNA; CDR2 reads YSLEER. The CDR3 runs 16 residues. V was cut by 4 bases and J by 0 bases, with 15 bases left in between. This CDR3 is CASSPGTDRMNTEAFF. The CDR3, as DNA: TGCGCCAGCAGCCCCGGGACTGATCGGATGAACACTGAAGCTTTCTTT.

The V call is TRBV7-2, the J call TRBJ2-5, with D perhaps TRBD1 (5 bases). Germline V gene data show CDR1 as SGHTA and CDR2 as FQGNSA. V was pared by 1 base and J by 4 bases, with 10 bases between. This CDR3 contains 14 residues. The CDR3 here is CASSLDVGRETQYF. CDR3 DNA sequence: TGTGCCAGCAGCTTAGATGTGGGGCGAGAGACCCAGTACTTC.

This sequence joins TRBV5-1 and TRBJ2-7; 9 bases are a match to TRBD1. Germline lookup yields CDR1 SGHRS and CDR2 YFSETQ. The CDR3 covers 15 residues. V was pared by 0 bases and J by 3 bases, with 4 bases of the junction left unmatched. CDR3 in DNA: TGCGCCAGCAGCTTGGAAGGACAGGGGATCTACGAGCAGTACTTC. Its protein product is CASSLEGQGIYEQYF.

This clone has more than one count but fewer than ten. The V call is TRBV4-3, the J call TRBJ1-1; D is perhaps TRBD1 (6 bases). CDR3 length: 12 amino acids. Deletions cut 3 bases from V and 6 bases from J, with 8 bases between. CDR1 and CDR2 (germline): LGHNA, YSLEER. CDR3 coding DNA: TGCGCCAGCAGCCACCACAGGGCTGAAGCTTTCTTT. Translated, it gives CASSHHRAEAFF.

The chain couples TRBV4-3 to TRBJ2-5, with 10 bases identical to TRBD2. This CDR3 spans 15 amino acids. Trimming took 6 bases from V and 0 from J; bases not matched to a gene: 4. In germline, CDR1 is LGHNA, CDR2 YSLEER. CDR3 loop: CASSASGGYQETQYF. The CDR3 bases are TGCGCCAGCAGTGCTAGCGGGGGATACCAAGAGACCCAGTACTTC.

The genes are TRBV6-1 and TRBJ2-1; TRBD2 agrees at 10 bases. In germline, CDR1 is MNHNS, CDR2 SASEGT. The trim removed 4 bases at V and 4 bases at J, leaving 16 bases unmatched. This CDR3 region has 19 residues. This CDR3 reads CASSGLAGGLDDIYNEQFF. CDR3 in DNA: TGTGCCAGCAGTGGATTAGCGGGGGGACTAGACGATATATACAATGAGCAGTTCTTC.

Only a few counts were recorded for this clone. The V gene is TRBV29-1, the J gene TRBJ2-1; 9 bases agree with TRBD2. V shed 5 bases, J shed 9 bases, and the junction held 5 bases outside the gene matches. This CDR3 comprises 12 residues. Germline V gene lookup returns CDR1 SQVTM and CDR2 ANQGSEA. The CDR3 nucleotides are TGCAGCGTTATACGCGGGGGGGGTGAGCAGTTCTTC. Translated: CSVIRGGGEQFF.

On this clone itself: At one end the junction does not follow the germline gene, possibly because of a read error. The rearrangement joins TRBV29-1 to TRBJ2-5; the D gene is possibly TRBD1 (6 bases). The assigned J gene may be wrong: the sequence end matches TRBJ2-7 better. CDR3 length equals 13 residues. Germline V lookup: CDR1 SQVTM, CDR2 ANQGSEA. CDR3 nucleotides: TGCGGCGTTAGAGGACAGTACTCCTACGAGCAGTACTTC. Its protein is CGVRGQYSYEQYF.

The V call is TRBV6-1, the J call TRBJ2-7; 7 bases are shared with TRBD1. This CDR3 has 18 residues. In germline, CDR1 is MNHNS, CDR2 SASEGT. Trimming took 1 base from V and 5 from J; bases not matched to a gene: 17. CDR3 sequence reads: CASSEVWADRVSRNEQYF. The DNA for the CDR3 is TGTGCCAGCAGTGAAGTTTGGGCTGACAGGGTCAGTAGAAACGAGCAGTACTTC.

In its sample, this clone was seen a few times. The CDR3 sequence is CASTGEAGDRGPPGGYEQYF. For the CDR3, the DNA is TGTGCCAGCACAGGAGAGGCGGGGGACAGGGGGCCCCCCGGGGGGTACGAGCAGTACTTC. The chain links TRBV5-4 to TRBJ2-5, with TRBD1 matching over 12 bases. Matching the DNA end better, TRBJ2-7 makes the J call doubtful. Germline CDR1 and CDR2: SGHNT and YYREEE (reference sequence). There are 20 residues in the CDR3.

The chain couples TRBV19 to TRBJ1-5; D gene unclear. V lost 3 bases and J 5 bases, leaving 17 bases between the germline ends. Looked up from germline, CDR1 is LNHDA and CDR2 is SQIVND (reference sequence). The CDR3 totals 16 residues. CDR3 nucleotides: TGTGCCAGTAGTATTCCGTTTCGGTCCCCCGATCAGCCCCAGCATTTT. Translated, it gives CASSIPFRSPDQPQHF. The whole variable domain, remainder taken from reference TRBV19 and TRBJ1-5, is DGGITQSPKYLFRKEGQNVTLSCEQNLNHDAMYWYRQDPGQGLRLIYYSQIVNDFQKGDIAEGYSVSREKKESFPLTVTSAQKNPTAFYLCASSIPFRSPDQPQHFGDGTRLSIL.

J is TRBJ2-7 and V is TRBV27, with TRBD1 identical over 7 bases. Germline values: CDR1 MNHEY, CDR2 SMNVEV (reference sequence). The CDR3 is 15 amino acids. After removal of 4 bases from V and 1 base from J, the junction contained 7 bases not matched to a gene. The CDR3 nucleotides are TGTGCCAGCAGTTACAGGGGAAGCTTTTCCTACGAGCAGTACTTC. This encodes CASSYRGSFSYEQYF.

The V gene is TRBV27, the J gene TRBJ2-1, with TRBD2 as a possible D gene (6 bases). CDR1 is MNHEY and CDR2 is SMNVEV in the germline V gene (reference sequence). The CDR3 consists of 14 residues. V was clipped by 3 bases and J by 2 bases, with 8 bases between them. In nucleotides, the CDR3 is TGTGCCAGCAGTTTCGCGGGGCCCTACAATGAGCAGTTCTTC. Translated: CASSFAGPYNEQFF.

The CDR3 nucleotides are TGTGCCAGCAGTTACTCGAACGGGAACTATGGCTACACCTTC. Its protein is CASSYSNGNYGYTF. The chain combines TRBV6-5 with TRBJ1-2; no definite D call. The germline gives CDR1 MNHEY, CDR2 SVGAGI. The CDR3 spans 14 residues. V lost 0 bases, J lost 2 bases, and 7 bases lay in between.